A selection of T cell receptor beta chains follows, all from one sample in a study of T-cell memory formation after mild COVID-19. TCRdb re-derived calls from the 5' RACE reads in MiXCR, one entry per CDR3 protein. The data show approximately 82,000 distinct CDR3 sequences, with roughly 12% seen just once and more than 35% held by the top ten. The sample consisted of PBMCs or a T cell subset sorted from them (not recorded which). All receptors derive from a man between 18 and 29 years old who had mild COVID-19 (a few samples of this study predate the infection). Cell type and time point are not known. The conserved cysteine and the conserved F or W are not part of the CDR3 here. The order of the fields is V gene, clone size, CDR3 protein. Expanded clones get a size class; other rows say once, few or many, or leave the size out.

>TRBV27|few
ASQGANNEQF
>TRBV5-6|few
ASSFGRGYEQY
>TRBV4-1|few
ASSQVGGGPLQETQY
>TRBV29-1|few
SVEDPGTGQGNYGYT
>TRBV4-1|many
ATSERANTEAF
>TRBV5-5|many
ASSLQGSYEQY
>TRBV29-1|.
SFSKGAGGPDTQY
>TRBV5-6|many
ASSLLGRVGIGANVLT
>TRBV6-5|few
ASSYAGNTEAF
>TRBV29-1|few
SVEPRGTDTQY
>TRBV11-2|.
ASSPGKNTEAF
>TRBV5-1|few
ASSFTSGGTDEQF
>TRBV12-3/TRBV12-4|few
ASSFWGGGSDTQY
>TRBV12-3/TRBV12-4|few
ASSWTGDHEQY
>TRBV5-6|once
ASSSLSVRDYEQY
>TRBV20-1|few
SADLLAGGNEQF
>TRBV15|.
AIKDTGGQSYT
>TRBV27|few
ASSLSGGTTDTQY
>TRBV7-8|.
ASSLSGGVGSPLH
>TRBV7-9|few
ASRRPGTLSSGELF
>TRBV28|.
ASAGQGLTDTQY
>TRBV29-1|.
SVFSRAYEQY
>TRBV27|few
ASSLQLGVSYEQY
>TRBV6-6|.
ASSARDYRGETQY
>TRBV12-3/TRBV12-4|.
ASRTGTSVTDTQY
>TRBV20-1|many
SAAYNEQF
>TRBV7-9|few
ASGAGGFGTEAF
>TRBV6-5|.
ASSYSSYYYQEFADYGYT
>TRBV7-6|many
ASSFNGAGTGELF
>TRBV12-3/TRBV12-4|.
ASSPPNAGANNEQF
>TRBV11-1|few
ASSLAGRGRLLYNEQF
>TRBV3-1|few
ASSHPGGTPAFMNTEAF
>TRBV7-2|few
ASSYRDRSTDTQY
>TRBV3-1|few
ASSLAGRDTQY
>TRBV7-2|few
ASSLTGGYEQY
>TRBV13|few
ASSLGESGELF
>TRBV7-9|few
ASSLGGGANEKLF
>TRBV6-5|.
ASSQLDPSYNEQF
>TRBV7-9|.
ASSSRQGLDTEAF
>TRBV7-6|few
ASSLLGLYEQY
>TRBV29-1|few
SGILLAEAF
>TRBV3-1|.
ASGTGVSDTEAF
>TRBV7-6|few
ASSLVGVADTQY
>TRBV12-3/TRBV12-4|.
ASRFSSGGHDEQF
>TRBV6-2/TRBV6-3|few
ASSSGQALH
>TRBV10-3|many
AISDGSGGIADTQY
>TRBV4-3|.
ASSRVGQALGKLF
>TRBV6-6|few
ASSTDRVFDEQF